The 8 T cell receptor beta chains presented below share a single source sample, sequenced in a study of T cell repertoires in cytomegalovirus infection. TCRdb processed the reads anew with MiXCR; each CDR3 protein has one entry. In the table there are roughly 150,000 distinct CDR3 sequences, 23% of which are singletons. Sample: PBMCs. All receptors come from a human donor in good health (CMV status not recorded). Some clones in this sample may be carry-over from other donors' samples.

The chain joins TRBV19 to TRBJ1-1, with 8 bases matching TRBD1. Germline loops: CDR1 LNHDA, CDR2 SQIVND (reference sequence). After removal of 5 bases from V and 5 bases from J, the junction contained 10 bases not matched to a gene. The CDR3 consists of 15 residues. The CDR3 loop reads CASSPWDRKRTEAFF. CDR3 coding DNA: TGTGCCAGTAGTCCCTGGGACAGGAAAAGGACTGAAGCTTTCTTT.

Details on this clonotype: Just one base apart from a much larger clone, this may be a read error. The rearrangement joins TRBV7-3 to TRBJ2-1, with 9 bases identical to TRBD1. The germline gives CDR1 SGHTA, CDR2 FQGTGA. CDR3 length: 14 residues. CDR3 sequence (DNA): TGTGTCAGCAGCCCGGGACAGGGTCTCGGTGAGCAGTTCTTC. It translates to CVSSPGQGLGEQFF. Together with reference TRBV7-3 and TRBJ2-1, the CDR3 gives the full variable domain: GAGVSQTPSNKVTEKGKYVELRCDPISGHTALYWYRQSLGQGPEFLIYFQGTGAADDSGLPNDRFFAVRPEGSVSTLKIQRTERGDSAVYLCVSSPGQGLGEQFFGPGTRLTVL.

The rearrangement uses TRBV29-1 and TRBJ1-2; D not certain. This CDR3 contains 11 residues. The germline V gene has CDR1 SQVTM and CDR2 ANQGSEA. Trimming left V 5 bases short and J 1 base short, with 5 bases between. CDR3 protein: CSVFGNYGYTF. The CDR3 DNA reads TGCAGCGTTTTCGGTAACTATGGCTACACCTTC.

This clonotype has a count of ten or more. The chain carries TRBV7-9 and TRBJ2-1; possibly TRBD2 for D (6 bases). The CDR3 is 14 residues long. V lost 0 bases, J lost 8 bases, and 11 bases lay in between. The germline V gene encodes CDR1 SEHNR and CDR2 FQNEAQ (reference sequence). The CDR3 loop is CASSLALGGYEQFF. The DNA of the CDR3 is TGTGCCAGCAGCTTAGCACTAGGAGGGTATGAGCAGTTCTTC. The complete variable domain, with remaining parts taken from reference TRBV7-9 and TRBJ2-1, reads DTGVSQNPRHKITKRGQNVTFRCDPISEHNRLYWYRQTLGQGPEFLTYFQNEAQLEKSRLLSDRFSAERPKGSFSTLEIQRTEQGDSAMYLCASSLALGGYEQFFGPGTRLTVL.

This clonotype has at least ten counts. The chain uses TRBV10-3 and TRBJ2-1; TRBD1 is a possible D gene (5 bases). Trimming took off 7 bases at V and 6 bases at J, with 10 bases between the two ends. Germline assignment: CDR1 ENHRY and CDR2 SYGVKD. CDR3 length: 12 residues. The DNA of the CDR3 is TGTGCCATCAATACAGGATCCAATGAGCAGTTCTTC. Its protein product is CAINTGSNEQFF.

The V gene is TRBV25-1, the J gene TRBJ2-1; D may be TRBD1 (5 bases). This CDR3 has 16 amino acids. The ends were cut back, 2 bases at V and 2 bases at J, with 13 bases in the middle. Germline loops: CDR1 MGHDK, CDR2 SYGVNS. This CDR3 reads CASSETPDRTYNEQFF. CDR3 nucleotide sequence: TGTGCCAGCAGTGAAACCCCCGACAGAACCTACAATGAGCAGTTCTTC.

The V and J genes are TRBV15 and TRBJ2-7; unclear D gene. Germline lookup yields CDR1 LNHNV and CDR2 YYDKDF (reference sequence). The length of the CDR3 is 13 residues. Between the trimmed V and J ends, which lost 0 bases and 0 bases, there was a span of 3 bases. This chain's CDR3 is CATSRDRSYEQYF. CDR3 bases: TGTGCCACCAGCAGAGATCGCTCCTACGAGCAGTACTTC. The full variable domain, in which reference TRBV15 and TRBJ2-7 provide the parts outside the CDR3, is DAMVIQNPRYQVTQFGKPVTLSCSQTLNHNVMYWYQQKSSQAPKLLFHYYDKDFNNEADTPDNFQSRRPNTSFCFLDIRSPGLGDTAMYLCATSRDRSYEQYFGPGTRLTVT.

V and J are TRBV6-5 and TRBJ2-5; a possible D gene is TRBD2 (5 bases). With 2 bases removed from V and 5 bases from J, the gap between germline ends came to 12 bases. The CDR3 spans 14 residues. Germline lookup yields CDR1 MNHEY and CDR2 SVGAGI. CDR3 in DNA: TGTGCCAGCAGTTACGAGGGATTATGGGAGACCCAGTACTTC. It yields the protein CASSYEGLWETQYF.